This T cell receptor beta chain appears in the sequencing data of a study of T cell responses to AZD1222 COVID-19 vaccine. Sequencing used immunoSEQ multiplex PCR; TCRdb keeps in-frame clones, though not all of them. The sample includes roughly 190,000 clones, roughly nine tenths of them seen just once. Remarks on this clone: Its specificity is not known.

This CDR3 spans 16 amino acids. In germline, CDR1 is SGHNT, CDR2 YYREEE (reference sequence). With V trimmed by 6 bases and J by 0 bases, 8 bases remained unmatched. Study conclusions and caveats: Most donors were white British, females outnumbered males, and clonal diversity was possibly underestimated.

Second doses that came at about 4 or about 12 weeks were put together. This sequence originates from an adult who received the AZD1222 COVID-19 vaccine. Here the sequenced sample was peripheral blood, taken 28 days after the second AZD1222 dose. V is TRBV5-4 and J is TRBJ2-2, with 7 positions matching TRBD2. CDR3 DNA: TGTGCCAGCAAGAGTCAGAGCGGGGCGAACACCGGGGAGCTGTTTTTT. This sequence encodes CASKSQSGANTGELFF. Full variable domain (remainder filled in from reference TRBV5-4 and TRBJ2-2): ETGVTQSPTHLIKTRGQQVTLRCSSQSGHNTVSWYQQALGQGPQFIFQYYREEENGRGNFPPRFSGLQFPNYSSELNVNALELDDSALYLCASKSQSGANTGELFFGEGSRLTVL.